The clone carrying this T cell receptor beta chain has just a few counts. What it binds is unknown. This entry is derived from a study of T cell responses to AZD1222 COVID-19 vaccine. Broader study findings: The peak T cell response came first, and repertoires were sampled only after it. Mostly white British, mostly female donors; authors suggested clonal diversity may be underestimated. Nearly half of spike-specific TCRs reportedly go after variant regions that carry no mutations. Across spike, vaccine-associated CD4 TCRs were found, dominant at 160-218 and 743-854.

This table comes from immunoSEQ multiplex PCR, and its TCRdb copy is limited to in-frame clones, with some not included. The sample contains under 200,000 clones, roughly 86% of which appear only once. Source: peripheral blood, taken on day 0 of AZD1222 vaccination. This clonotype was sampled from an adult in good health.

In nucleotides, the CDR3 is TGTGCCAGCAGCTCCCGGGACCCAAGCTACAATGAGCAGTTCTTC. Translating gives CASSSRDPSYNEQFF. The chain carries TRBV3-1 (or the pseudogene TRBV3-2) and TRBJ2-1, with D perhaps given as TRBD1 or TRBD2 (5 bases each). This CDR3 has 15 residues. The V and J ends lost 5 bases and 3 bases respectively, with 14 bases between them. Germline CDR1 is LGHDT and CDR2 is YNNKEL (reference sequence).